Presented here are 32 T cell receptor beta chains from one specimen sequenced in a study of spatial heterogeneity in lung cancer. As to time point: blood at routine non-recurrence follow-up after resection. TCRdb analysed the 5' RACE reads with MiXCR anew, one entry per CDR3 protein. This table holds around 98,000 distinct CDR3 sequences, approximately 20% found once. Sequencing used PBMCs, obtained at follow-up. The receptors come from a male donor with early-stage non-small cell lung cancer.

This sequence joins TRBV27 and TRBJ1-2; D uncertain. The CDR3 is 13 residues long. Germline lookup yields CDR1 MNHEY and CDR2 SMNVEV (reference sequence). V lost 5 bases to trimming and J lost 0 bases, with 7 bases between them. The CDR3 region has the DNA TGTGCCAGCAGTCTAAGAGCTAACTATGGCTACACCTTC. Amino acid sequence: CASSLRANYGYTF.

V gene TRBV11-1 combines with J gene TRBJ2-7; D is undetermined. Trimming shortened V by 3 bases and J by 0 bases, and 12 bases separated the two germline ends. CDR3 length equals 15 residues. Germline CDR1 is SGHAT and CDR2 is FQDESV (reference sequence). CDR3 DNA: TGTGCCAGCAGCTTCGCTCAAAGTAGCTCCTACGAGCAGTACTTC. Amino acids: CASSFAQSSSYEQYF.

This clonotype was counted many times. The chain has TRBV2 and TRBJ1-5; D is undetermined. This CDR3 is built from 15 residues. CDR1 is SNHLY, CDR2 FYNNEI, per germline. V lost 3 bases and J lost 2, with 11 bases in between. The CDR3 region is CASSDFGLGNQPQHF. CDR3 DNA: TGTGCCAGCAGTGATTTCGGACTGGGCAATCAGCCCCAGCATTTT.

V and J are TRBV20-1 and TRBJ2-3, with D perhaps matching TRBD1 or TRBD2 (5 bases each). V lost 5 bases and J lost 8, with 17 bases in between. The germline CDR1 and CDR2 sequences are DFQATT and SNEGSKA (reference sequence). This CDR3 is built from 13 residues. CDR3 residues: CSAGTLEASTQYF. The CDR3 DNA is TGCAGTGCTGGGACCTTGGAGGCATCTACGCAGTATTTT.

This clonotype was picked up many times. V gene TRBV6-2 or TRBV6-3 combines with J gene TRBJ2-4, with D tentatively TRBD1 (6 bases). CDR1 MNHEY and CDR2 SVGEGT come from the germline V gene. The length of the CDR3 is 17 residues. V was shortened by 6 bases and J by 5 bases, with 23 bases between the two germline ends. The CDR3 DNA is TGTGCCAGCAGCCGCCTGAAGGGCAGGGGCACCGAAAACATTCAGTACTTC. It is translated as CASSRLKGRGTENIQYF.

The chain joins TRBV20-1 to TRBJ1-2; 8 nucleotides line up with TRBD1. This CDR3 spans 14 amino acids. Germline CDR1 reads DFQATT; CDR2 reads SNEGSKA (reference sequence). The V and J ends lost 4 bases and 3 bases, in that order; junction bases with no gene match: 7. CDR3 protein: CSAIRQGTDYGYTF. The CDR3 nucleotides are TGCAGTGCTATTCGACAGGGGACGGACTATGGCTACACCTTC.

This clonotype turned up a few times. The genes are TRBV20-1 and TRBJ2-1; D is uncertain. The CDR3 is 10 residues long. Germline V gene data show CDR1 as DFQATT and CDR2 as SNEGSKA (reference sequence). V was pared by 6 bases and J by 10 bases, with 10 bases between. The DNA for the CDR3 is TGCAGTGCAGAATACGACGAGCAGTTCTTC. Protein sequence: CSAEYDEQFF.

This clonotype was detected a few times. The chain combines TRBV2 with TRBJ2-5; D possibly corresponds to TRBD2 (6 bases). CDR3 length: 13 residues. V was clipped by 4 bases and J by 2 bases, with 8 bases between them. Germline assignment: CDR1 SNHLY and CDR2 FYNNEI. CDR3 DNA sequence: TGTGCCAGCAGTGGGGGACTTCAAGAGACCCAGTACTTC. As protein: CASSGGLQETQYF. The full variable domain, in which reference TRBV2 and TRBJ2-5 provide the parts outside the CDR3, is EPEVTQTPSHQVTQMGQEVILRCVPISNHLYFYWYRQILGQKVEFLVSFYNNEISEKSEIFDDQFSVERPDGSNFTLKIRSTKLEDSAMYFCASSGGLQETQYFGPGTRLLVL.

V gene TRBV20-1 combines with J gene TRBJ1-2; no clear D gene. Per germline, CDR1 DFQATT and CDR2 SNEGSKA (reference sequence). This CDR3 has 14 residues. V was pared by 4 bases and J by 4 bases, with 16 bases between. CDR3 nucleotide sequence: TGCAGTGCTACCATTTCTTTGGGTAGCTATGGCTACACCTTC. This gives the protein CSATISLGSYGYTF.

This clonotype has a handful of counts. This chain joins TRBV11-1 and TRBJ2-5, with 9 bases lining up with TRBD2. This CDR3 comprises 14 residues. The V gene's germline CDR1 is SGHAT and CDR2 FQDESV (reference sequence). Trimming at V came to 8 bases and at J to 4 bases, leaving 8 bases not matched to a gene. The CDR3 loop is CASGTSRSRETQYF. The DNA for the CDR3 is TGTGCCAGCGGGACTAGCAGATCGAGAGAGACCCAGTACTTC.

The sample holds a few counts of this clonotype. In DNA, the CDR3 is TGCGCCAGCAGCCAGTCAAGGGGAGCGAACACTGAAGCTTTCTTT. Its protein product is CASSQSRGANTEAFF. The rearrangement joins TRBV4-1 to TRBJ1-1; D is perhaps TRBD1 (5 bases). The germline V gene encodes CDR1 MGHRA and CDR2 YSYEKL. The CDR3 length is 15 residues. With 3 bases removed from V and 1 base from J, the gap between germline ends came to 12 bases.

This clonotype has just a few counts. The chain is built from TRBV18 and TRBJ2-5; 7 positions match TRBD2. Trimming removed 4 bases from V and 3 bases from J; junction bases left unmatched: 8. This CDR3 has 15 amino acids. CDR1 and CDR2 from the germline V gene are KGHSH and LQKENI. The CDR3 loop reads CASSLTLAVEETQYF. The DNA of the CDR3 is TGTGCCAGCTCACTAACGCTAGCGGTTGAAGAGACCCAGTACTTC. Filled out from reference TRBV18 and TRBJ2-5, the complete variable domain reads NAGVMQNPRHLVRRRGQEARLRCSPMKGHSHVYWYRQLPEEGLKFMVYLQKENIIDESGMPKERFSAEFPKEGPSILRIQQVVRGDSAAYFCASSLTLAVEETQYFGPGTRLLVL.

Only a few counts were recorded for this clonotype. The chain carries TRBV7-9 and TRBJ2-2; D may be TRBD2 (6 bases). Trimming cost V 7 bases and J 0 bases, with 18 bases left between them. The CDR3 has 17 residues. The germline V gene has CDR1 SEHNR and CDR2 FQNEAQ (reference sequence). CDR3 nucleotides: TGTGCCAGCATCCGGGGAGGAGCCGGGGCGAACACCGGGGAGCTGTTTTTT. It translates to CASIRGGAGANTGELFF.

V is TRBV10-3 and J is TRBJ2-1, with 8 bases lining up with TRBD2. This CDR3 comprises 16 residues. With V trimmed by 0 bases and J by 8 bases, 9 bases remained unmatched. Looked up from germline, CDR1 is ENHRY and CDR2 is SYGVKD. The DNA for the CDR3 is TGTGCCATCAGTGAGTCCCTTGGCGGGGGGTACTATGAGCAGTTCTTC. Translation: CAISESLGGGYYEQFF.

This clonotype has ten or more counts. This chain connects TRBV20-1 to TRBJ2-3, with 10 nucleotides matching TRBD2. V lost 0 bases and J lost 5; bases outside the gene matches: 11. This CDR3 is 17 amino acids long. CDR1 is DFQATT, CDR2 SNEGSKA, per germline (reference sequence). CDR3 loop: CSARDFSGRAILDTQYF. CDR3 DNA: TGCAGTGCTAGAGATTTCAGCGGGAGGGCCATATTAGATACGCAGTATTTT.

The chain joins TRBV7-9 to TRBJ2-1; D is possibly TRBD1 (5 bases). Trimming left V 9 bases short and J 6 bases short, with 9 bases between. The germline CDR1 and CDR2 sequences are SEHNR and FQNEAQ (reference sequence). The CDR3 covers 11 residues. The CDR3 protein is CASRQLNEQFF. CDR3 bases: TGTGCCAGTAGACAGCTCAATGAGCAGTTCTTC.

The sample holds one count of this clonotype. V gene TRBV29-1 combines with J gene TRBJ1-1; TRBD1 matches 11 bases. V lost 2 bases, J lost 4 bases, and 3 bases stayed unmatched. Germline CDR1 SQVTM, CDR2 ANQGSEA. The CDR3 extends over 14 amino acids. CDR3 region: CSVELGQGGTEAFF. CDR3 coding DNA: TGCAGCGTTGAATTGGGACAGGGGGGCACTGAAGCTTTCTTT.

In its sample, this clonotype was seen a few times. The chain uses TRBV4-1 and TRBJ1-5; D might be TRBD1 (6 bases). The V gene lost 2 bases and the J gene lost 7 bases, with 12 bases spanning the gap. CDR3 length equals 14 residues. Per the germline V gene, CDR1 is MGHRA and CDR2 is YSYEKL. DNA for the CDR3: TGCGCCAGCAGCCAACAGGGGCGCGACCAGCCCCAGCATTTT. As protein: CASSQQGRDQPQHF.

This clonotype appeared a few times. This chain connects TRBV24-1 to TRBJ2-3; D gene unclear. The ends were cut back, 1 base at V and 3 bases at J, with 4 bases in the middle. This CDR3 has 13 amino acids. Germline CDR1 reads KGHDR; CDR2 reads SFDVKD. CDR3 sequence reads: CATSDLSTDTQYF. The CDR3 DNA sequence: TGTGCCACCAGTGATTTAAGTACAGATACGCAGTATTTT.

J is TRBJ1-1 and V is TRBV15; D unresolved. Trimming left V 0 bases short and J 0 bases short, with 5 bases between. Germline lookup yields CDR1 LNHNV and CDR2 YYDKDF (reference sequence). The CDR3 totals 14 residues. The DNA for the CDR3 is TGTGCCACCAGCAGAGATCTGATGAACACTGAAGCTTTCTTT. Translating gives CATSRDLMNTEAFF.

This chain uses TRBV29-1 with TRBJ2-1; the match to TRBD1 covers 12 bases. V lost 7 bases, J lost 8 bases, and 6 bases stayed unmatched. The germline V gene encodes CDR1 SQVTM and CDR2 ANQGSEA. The CDR3 sequence is 13 residues long. CDR3: CSGSGQGADEQFF. CDR3 sequence (DNA): TGCAGCGGCTCGGGACAGGGGGCGGATGAGCAGTTCTTC.

This rearrangement joins TRBV5-8 to TRBJ2-2; 7 bases fit TRBD1. CDR1 SGHTS and CDR2 YDEGEE come from the germline V gene. J was trimmed by 5 bases and V by 0 bases; bases with no gene match: 7. The CDR3 runs 16 residues. The CDR3 coding sequence is TGTGCCAGCAGCTTGGCGGCAGGGGGTCGAACCGGGGAGCTGTTTTTT. Protein sequence: CASSLAAGGRTGELFF.

This clonotype came up many times. The V and J genes are TRBV7-2 and TRBJ2-5; D gene ambiguous. From germline, CDR1 is SGHTA and CDR2 FQGNSA. V dropped 5 bases and J dropped 1 base, with 5 bases sitting between them. This CDR3 region has 12 residues. The DNA of the CDR3 is TGTGCCAGCAGCCTCGCCCAAGAGACCCAGTACTTC. Amino acid sequence: CASSLAQETQYF.

The gene calls are TRBV11-2 and TRBJ2-7, with 8 bases fitting TRBD2. The CDR3 runs 18 residues. Germline values: CDR1 SGHAT, CDR2 FQNNGV. Unmatched junction bases numbered 14, after V lost 0 bases and J lost 4 bases. In DNA form, the CDR3 reads TGTGCCAGCAGCTTAGATCTCAGCCGAGCGGGGGCCATTTACGAGCAGTACGTC. Residues: CASSLDLSRAGAIYEQYV.

This chain links TRBV20-1 with TRBJ2-2; D gene ambiguous. This CDR3 has 12 residues. V was cut by 6 bases and J by 3 bases, with 8 bases left in between. Germline CDR1 and CDR2: DFQATT and SNEGSKA (reference sequence). CDR3 amino acids: CSAQPDTGELFF. CDR3 bases: TGCAGTGCGCAACCTGACACCGGGGAGCTGTTTTTT.

This clonotype has only a few counts. The J gene is TRBJ1-3, the V gene TRBV20-1, with 7 bases that match TRBD1. Germline V lookup: CDR1 DFQATT, CDR2 SNEGSKA (reference sequence). CDR3 length: 17 residues. Germline trimming cut 1 base from V and 0 bases from J; bases unmatched to any gene: 9. The CDR3 nucleotides are TGCAGTGCTAGAGTCATGAAGACAGGGTCCTCTGGAAACACCATATATTTT. This codes for CSARVMKTGSSGNTIYF.

This clonotype was picked up many times. The chain recombines TRBV7-3 with TRBJ1-1; unclear D gene. Trimming removed 2 bases from V and 3 bases from J, with 13 bases in between. Per germline, CDR1 SGHTA and CDR2 FQGTGA. The CDR3 consists of 15 residues. The CDR3 here is CASSLFGARDTEAFF. The CDR3 coding sequence is TGTGCCAGCAGCTTATTCGGAGCACGGGACACTGAAGCTTTCTTT.

This clonotype came up many times. This rearrangement joins TRBV29-1 to TRBJ2-1; 10 positions agree with TRBD1. CDR1 is SQVTM, CDR2 ANQGSEA, per germline. The length of the CDR3 is 17 residues. V trimming: 7 bases; J trimming: 5 bases; junction bases outside the gene matches: 17. The CDR3 DNA is TGCAGCGGCCAAGCCCGGCGCGGGACAGGGGCACACAATGAGCAGTTCTTC. This gives the protein CSGQARRGTGAHNEQFF.

J is TRBJ1-5 and V is TRBV14; no clear D gene. Germline V gene data show CDR1 as SGHDN and CDR2 as FVKESK. This CDR3 contains 17 residues. V lost 3 bases and J 7 bases, leaving 22 bases between the germline ends. The CDR3: CASSHSDEGLRLQPQHF. CDR3 DNA sequence: TGTGCCAGCAGCCATTCAGATGAAGGCCTTCGGCTACAGCCCCAGCATTTT.

The chain employs TRBV7-2 and TRBJ1-5; the D is unclear. Per the germline V gene, CDR1 is SGHTA and CDR2 is FQGNSA. The CDR3 has 13 amino acids. V lost 0 bases and J lost 6, with 6 bases in between. In DNA, the CDR3 is TGTGCCAGCAGCTTAGCCGTGGTTCAGCCCCAGCATTTT. The encoded protein is CASSLAVVQPQHF.

The V gene is TRBV14, the J gene TRBJ1-3; TRBD1 aligns across 9 bases. Trimming at V came to 5 bases and at J to 4 bases, leaving 0 bases not matched to a gene. The CDR3 spans 13 residues. CDR1 and CDR2 (germline): SGHDN, FVKESK. CDR3 region: CASSGTGGNTIYF. The CDR3 nucleotides are TGTGCCAGCAGCGGGACAGGGGGAAACACCATATATTTT.

This clonotype was picked up a small number of times. V is TRBV4-3 and J is TRBJ2-6; perhaps TRBD2 as D (5 bases). CDR3 length: 15 amino acids. V was pared by 9 bases and J by 3 bases, with 15 bases between. Germline values: CDR1 LGHNA, CDR2 YSLEER. The CDR3 DNA sequence: TGCGCCAGTGCGCCCGGGGTCTTTGGGGCCAACGTCCTGACTTTC. Translation gives CASAPGVFGANVLTF.